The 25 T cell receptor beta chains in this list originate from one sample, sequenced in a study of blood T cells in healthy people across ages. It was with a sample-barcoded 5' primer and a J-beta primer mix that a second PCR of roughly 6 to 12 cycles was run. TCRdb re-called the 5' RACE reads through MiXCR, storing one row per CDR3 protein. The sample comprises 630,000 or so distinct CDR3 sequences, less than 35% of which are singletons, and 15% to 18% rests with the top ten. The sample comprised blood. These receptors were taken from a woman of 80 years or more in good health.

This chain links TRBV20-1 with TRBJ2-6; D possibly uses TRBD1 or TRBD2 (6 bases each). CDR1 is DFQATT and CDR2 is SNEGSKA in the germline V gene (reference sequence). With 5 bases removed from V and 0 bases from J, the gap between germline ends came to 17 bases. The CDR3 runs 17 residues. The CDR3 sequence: CSAGGPGHNSGANVLTF. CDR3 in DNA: TGCAGTGCTGGGGGGCCGGGACATAACTCTGGGGCCAACGTCCTGACTTTC.

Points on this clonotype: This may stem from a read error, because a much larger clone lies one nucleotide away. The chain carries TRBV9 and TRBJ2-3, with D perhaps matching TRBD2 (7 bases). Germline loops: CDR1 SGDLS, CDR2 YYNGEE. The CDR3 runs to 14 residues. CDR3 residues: CAGSPGGHTDTQYF. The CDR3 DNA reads TGTGCCGGCAGCCCCGGGGGGCACACAGATACGCAGTATTTT.

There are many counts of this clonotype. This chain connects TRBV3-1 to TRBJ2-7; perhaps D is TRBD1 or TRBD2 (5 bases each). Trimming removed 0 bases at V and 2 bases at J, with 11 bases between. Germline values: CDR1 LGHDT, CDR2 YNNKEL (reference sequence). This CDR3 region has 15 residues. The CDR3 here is CASSQDGTVTYEQYF. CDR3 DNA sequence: TGTGCCAGCAGCCAAGACGGGACGGTTACCTACGAGCAGTACTTC.

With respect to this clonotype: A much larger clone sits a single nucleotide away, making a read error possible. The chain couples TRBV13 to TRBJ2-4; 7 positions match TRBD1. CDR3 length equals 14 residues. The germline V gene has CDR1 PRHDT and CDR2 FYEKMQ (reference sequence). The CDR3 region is CANSVRQGLNIQYF. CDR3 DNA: TGTGCCAACAGCGTCCGACAGGGTCTAAACATTCAGTACTTC.

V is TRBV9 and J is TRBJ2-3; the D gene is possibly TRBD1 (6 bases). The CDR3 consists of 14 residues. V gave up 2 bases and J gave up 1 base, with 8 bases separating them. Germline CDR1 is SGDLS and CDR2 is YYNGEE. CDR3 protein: CASSVGQRTDTQYF. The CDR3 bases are TGTGCCAGCAGCGTGGGACAACGCACAGATACGCAGTATTTT.

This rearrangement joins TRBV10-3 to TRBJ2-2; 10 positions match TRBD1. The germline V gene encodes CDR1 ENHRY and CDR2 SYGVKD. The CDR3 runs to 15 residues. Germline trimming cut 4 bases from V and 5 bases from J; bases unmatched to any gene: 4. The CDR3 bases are TGTGCCATCAGTGGGGGACAGGGGCTAACCGGGGAGCTGTTTTTT. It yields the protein CAISGGQGLTGELFF.

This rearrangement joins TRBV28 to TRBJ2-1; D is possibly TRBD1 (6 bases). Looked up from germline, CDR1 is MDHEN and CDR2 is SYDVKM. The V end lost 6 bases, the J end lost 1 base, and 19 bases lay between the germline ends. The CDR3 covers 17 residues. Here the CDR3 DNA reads TGTGCCAGCAGCCTCGTTGGGACACCAGCATCCTACAATGAGCAGTTCTTC. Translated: CASSLVGTPASYNEQFF.

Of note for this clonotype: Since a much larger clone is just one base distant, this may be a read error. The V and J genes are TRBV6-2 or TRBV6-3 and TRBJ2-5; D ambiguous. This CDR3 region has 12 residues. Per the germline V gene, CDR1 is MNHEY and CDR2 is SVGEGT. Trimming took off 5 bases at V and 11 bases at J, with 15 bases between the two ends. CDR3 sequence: CASSPFPNEQYF. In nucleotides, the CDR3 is TGTGCCAGCAGTCCCTTCCCAAATGAGCAGTACTTC.

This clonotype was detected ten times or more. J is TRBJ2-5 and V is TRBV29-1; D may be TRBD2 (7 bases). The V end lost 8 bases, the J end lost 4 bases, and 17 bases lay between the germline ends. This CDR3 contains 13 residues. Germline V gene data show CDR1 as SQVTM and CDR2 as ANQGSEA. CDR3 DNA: TGCAGCTCTCGACGGGGGGCGAGAGAGACCCAGTACTTC. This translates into CSSRRGARETQYF.

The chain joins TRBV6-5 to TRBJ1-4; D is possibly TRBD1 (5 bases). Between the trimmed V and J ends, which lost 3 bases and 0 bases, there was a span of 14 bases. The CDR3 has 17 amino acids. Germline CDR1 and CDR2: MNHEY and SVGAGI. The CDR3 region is CASSYWRGRPTNEKLFF. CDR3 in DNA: TGTGCCAGCAGTTATTGGAGGGGACGGCCAACTAATGAAAAACTGTTTTTT.

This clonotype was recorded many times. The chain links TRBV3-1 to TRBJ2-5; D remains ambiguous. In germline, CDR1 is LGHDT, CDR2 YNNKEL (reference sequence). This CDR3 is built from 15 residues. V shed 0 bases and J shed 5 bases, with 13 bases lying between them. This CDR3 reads CASSQDSQYRETQYF. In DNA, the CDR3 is TGTGCCAGCAGCCAAGATTCCCAGTATCGGGAGACCCAGTACTTC.

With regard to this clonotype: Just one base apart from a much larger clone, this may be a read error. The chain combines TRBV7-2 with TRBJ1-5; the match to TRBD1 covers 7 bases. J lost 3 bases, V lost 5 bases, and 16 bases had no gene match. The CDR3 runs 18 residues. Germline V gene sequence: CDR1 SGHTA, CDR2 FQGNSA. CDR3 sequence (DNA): TGTGCCAGCAGCCAATTACCGACAGGGTGGAGTAACAATCAGCCCCAGCATTTT. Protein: CASSQLPTGWSNNQPQHF.

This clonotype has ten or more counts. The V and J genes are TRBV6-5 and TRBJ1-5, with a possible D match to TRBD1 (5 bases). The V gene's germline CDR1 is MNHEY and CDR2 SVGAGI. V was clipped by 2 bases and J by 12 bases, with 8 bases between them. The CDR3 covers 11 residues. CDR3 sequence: CASSYQGLQHF. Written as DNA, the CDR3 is TGTGCCAGCAGTTACCAGGGCCTCCAGCATTTT.

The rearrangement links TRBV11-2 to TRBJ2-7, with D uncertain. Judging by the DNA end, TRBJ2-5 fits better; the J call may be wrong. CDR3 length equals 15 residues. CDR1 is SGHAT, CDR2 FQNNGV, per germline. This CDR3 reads CASSTNSLSAETQYF. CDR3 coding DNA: TGTGCCAGCAGTACTAACAGCCTCTCAGCCGAGACCCAGTACTTC.

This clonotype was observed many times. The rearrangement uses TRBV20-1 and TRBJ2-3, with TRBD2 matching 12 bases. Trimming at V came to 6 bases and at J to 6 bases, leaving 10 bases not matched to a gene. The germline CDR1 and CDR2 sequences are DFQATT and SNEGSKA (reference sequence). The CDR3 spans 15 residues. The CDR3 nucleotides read TGCAGTGCCCGAAAGACTAGCGGGGGTTTTGATACGCAGTATTTT. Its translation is CSARKTSGGFDTQYF.

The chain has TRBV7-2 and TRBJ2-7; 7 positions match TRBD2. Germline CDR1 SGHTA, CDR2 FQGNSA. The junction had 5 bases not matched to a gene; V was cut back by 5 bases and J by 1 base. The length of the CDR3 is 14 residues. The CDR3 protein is CASSEGGHSYEQYF. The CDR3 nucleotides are TGTGCCAGCAGCGAGGGAGGGCATTCCTACGAGCAGTACTTC. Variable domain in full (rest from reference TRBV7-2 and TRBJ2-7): GAGVSQSPSNKVTEKGKDVELRCDPISGHTALYWYRQSLGQGLEFLIYFQGNSAPDKSGLPSDRFSAERTGGSVSTLTIQRTQQEDSAVYLCASSEGGHSYEQYFGPGTRLTVT.

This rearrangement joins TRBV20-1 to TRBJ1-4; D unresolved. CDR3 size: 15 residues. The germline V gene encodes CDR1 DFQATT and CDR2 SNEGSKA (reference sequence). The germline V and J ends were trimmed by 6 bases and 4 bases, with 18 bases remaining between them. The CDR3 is CSARRGNGDNEKLFF. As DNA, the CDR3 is TGCAGTGCCCGAAGAGGGAACGGAGATAATGAAAAACTGTTTTTT.

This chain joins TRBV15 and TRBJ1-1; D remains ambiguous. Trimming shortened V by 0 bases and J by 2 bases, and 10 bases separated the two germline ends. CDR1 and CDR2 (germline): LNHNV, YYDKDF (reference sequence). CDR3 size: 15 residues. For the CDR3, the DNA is TGTGCCACCAGCAGAGATTTTTCGGGTAACACTGAAGCTTTCTTT. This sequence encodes CATSRDFSGNTEAFF.

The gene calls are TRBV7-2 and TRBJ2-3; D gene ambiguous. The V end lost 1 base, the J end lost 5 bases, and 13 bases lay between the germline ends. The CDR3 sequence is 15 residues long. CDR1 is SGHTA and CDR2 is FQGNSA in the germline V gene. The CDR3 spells CASSLVVTPGDTQYF. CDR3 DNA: TGTGCCAGCAGCTTAGTGGTGACTCCGGGAGATACGCAGTATTTT.

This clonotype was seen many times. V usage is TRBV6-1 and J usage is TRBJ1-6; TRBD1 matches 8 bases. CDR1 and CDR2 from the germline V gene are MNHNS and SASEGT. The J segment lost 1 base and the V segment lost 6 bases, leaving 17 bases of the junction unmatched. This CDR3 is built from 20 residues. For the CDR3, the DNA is TGTGCCAGCAGCCTCCGGTCATCGGGACAGGAATCTTCCTATAATTCACCCCTCCACTTT. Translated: CASSLRSSGQESSYNSPLHF.

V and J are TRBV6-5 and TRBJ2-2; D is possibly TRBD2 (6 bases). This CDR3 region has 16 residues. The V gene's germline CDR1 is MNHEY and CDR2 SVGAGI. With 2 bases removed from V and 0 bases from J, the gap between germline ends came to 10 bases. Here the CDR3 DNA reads TGTGCCAGCAGTTACCGCGGGATTTCGAACACCGGGGAGCTGTTTTTT. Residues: CASSYRGISNTGELFF.

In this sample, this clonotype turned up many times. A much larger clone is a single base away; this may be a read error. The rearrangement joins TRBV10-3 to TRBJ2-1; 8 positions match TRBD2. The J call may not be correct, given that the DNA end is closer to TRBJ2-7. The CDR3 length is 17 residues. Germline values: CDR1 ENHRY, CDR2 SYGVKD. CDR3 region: CAISESIRGGAYNEQYF. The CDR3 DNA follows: TGTGCCATCAGTGAGAGTATACGGGGGGGGGCCTACAATGAGCAGTACTTC.

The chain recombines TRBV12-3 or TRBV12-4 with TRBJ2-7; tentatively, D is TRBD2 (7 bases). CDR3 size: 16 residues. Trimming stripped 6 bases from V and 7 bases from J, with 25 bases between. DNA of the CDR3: TGTGCCAGCAGGCCAGGCGGGCGGGGGCCTTACAATGAGCAGTACTTC. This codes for CASRPGGRGPYNEQYF.

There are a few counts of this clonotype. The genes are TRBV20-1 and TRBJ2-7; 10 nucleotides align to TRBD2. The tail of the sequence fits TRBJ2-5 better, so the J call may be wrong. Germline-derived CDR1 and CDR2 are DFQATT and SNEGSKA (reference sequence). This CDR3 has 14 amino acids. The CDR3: CSARVVAGGETQYF. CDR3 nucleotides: TGCAGTGCTAGAGTGGTAGCGGGGGGAGAGACCCAGTACTTC.

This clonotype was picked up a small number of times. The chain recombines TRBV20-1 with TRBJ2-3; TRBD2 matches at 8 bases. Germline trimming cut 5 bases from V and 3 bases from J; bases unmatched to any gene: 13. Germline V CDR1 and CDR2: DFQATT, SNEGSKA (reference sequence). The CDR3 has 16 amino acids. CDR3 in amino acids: CSASPRTGGATDTQYF. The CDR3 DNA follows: TGCAGTGCTTCCCCTCGAACCGGGGGGGCAACAGATACGCAGTATTTT.